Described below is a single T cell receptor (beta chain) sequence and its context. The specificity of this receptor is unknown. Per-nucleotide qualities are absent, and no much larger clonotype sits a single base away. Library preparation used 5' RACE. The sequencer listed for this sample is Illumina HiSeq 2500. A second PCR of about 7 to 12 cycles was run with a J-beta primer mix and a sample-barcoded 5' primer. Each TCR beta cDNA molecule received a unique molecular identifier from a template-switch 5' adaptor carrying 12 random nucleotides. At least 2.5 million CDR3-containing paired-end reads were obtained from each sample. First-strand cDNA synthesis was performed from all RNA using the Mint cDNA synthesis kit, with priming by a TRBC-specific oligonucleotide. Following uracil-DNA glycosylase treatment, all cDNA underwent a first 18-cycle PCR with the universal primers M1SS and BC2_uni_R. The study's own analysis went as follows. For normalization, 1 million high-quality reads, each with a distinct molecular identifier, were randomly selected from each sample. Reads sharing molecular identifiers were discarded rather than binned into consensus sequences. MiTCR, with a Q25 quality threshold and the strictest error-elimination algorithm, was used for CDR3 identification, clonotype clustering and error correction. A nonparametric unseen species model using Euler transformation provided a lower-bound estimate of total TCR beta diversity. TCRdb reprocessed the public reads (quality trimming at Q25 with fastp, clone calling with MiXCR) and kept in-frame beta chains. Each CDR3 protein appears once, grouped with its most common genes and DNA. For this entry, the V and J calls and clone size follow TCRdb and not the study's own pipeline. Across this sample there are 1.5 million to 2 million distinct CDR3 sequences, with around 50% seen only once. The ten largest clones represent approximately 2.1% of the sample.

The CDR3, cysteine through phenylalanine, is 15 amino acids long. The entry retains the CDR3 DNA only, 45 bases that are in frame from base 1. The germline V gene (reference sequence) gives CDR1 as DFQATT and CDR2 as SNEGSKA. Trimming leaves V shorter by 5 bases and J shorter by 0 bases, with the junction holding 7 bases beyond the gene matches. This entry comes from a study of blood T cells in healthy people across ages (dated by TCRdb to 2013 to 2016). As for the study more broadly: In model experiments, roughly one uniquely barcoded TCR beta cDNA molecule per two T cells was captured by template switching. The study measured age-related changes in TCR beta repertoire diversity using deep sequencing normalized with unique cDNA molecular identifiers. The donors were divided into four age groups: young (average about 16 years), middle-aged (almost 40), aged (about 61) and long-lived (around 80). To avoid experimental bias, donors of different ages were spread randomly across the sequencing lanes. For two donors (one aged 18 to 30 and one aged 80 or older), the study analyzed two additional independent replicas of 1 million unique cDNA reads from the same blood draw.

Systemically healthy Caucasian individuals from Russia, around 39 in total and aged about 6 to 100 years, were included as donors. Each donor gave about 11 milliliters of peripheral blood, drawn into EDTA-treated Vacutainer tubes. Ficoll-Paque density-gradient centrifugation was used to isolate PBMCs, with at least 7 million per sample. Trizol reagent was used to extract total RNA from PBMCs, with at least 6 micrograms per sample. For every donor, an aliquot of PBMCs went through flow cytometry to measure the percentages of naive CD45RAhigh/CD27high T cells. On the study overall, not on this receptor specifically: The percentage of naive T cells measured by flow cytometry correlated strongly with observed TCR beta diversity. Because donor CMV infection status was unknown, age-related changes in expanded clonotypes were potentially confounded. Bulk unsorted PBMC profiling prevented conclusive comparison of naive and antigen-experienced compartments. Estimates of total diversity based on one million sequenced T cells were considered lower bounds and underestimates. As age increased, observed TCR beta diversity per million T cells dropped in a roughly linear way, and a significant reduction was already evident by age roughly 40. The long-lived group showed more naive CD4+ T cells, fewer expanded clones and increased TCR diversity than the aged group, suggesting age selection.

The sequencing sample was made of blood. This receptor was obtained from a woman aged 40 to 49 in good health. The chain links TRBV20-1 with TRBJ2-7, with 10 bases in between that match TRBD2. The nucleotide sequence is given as TGCAGTGCTTCGAGGACTAGCGGTAGCTCCTACGAGCAGTACTTC. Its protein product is CSASRTSGSSYEQYF.